This TCR beta chain was captured by sequencing in a study of cytomegalovirus exposure and HLA in healthy donors. At the level of the study: Unique TCRs from HLA-typed donors, about 85 million of them, were held in an early data release. Regarding the study as a whole: Another analysis was done later, and it associated 16,951 TCR beta sequences with HLA alleles at 0.05 false discovery rate.

Concerning this clone: The antigen remains undetermined.

The trim removed 7 bases at V and 5 bases at J, leaving 10 bases unmatched. The CDR3 spans 14 residues. Germline CDR1 reads SNHLY; CDR2 reads FYNNEI. 60 Vbeta and 13 Jbeta primers were used in PCR. Authors' data handling: Later reanalysis found 60 million to 90 million unique TCR beta chains, around 10 million of them shared. Assay: immunoSEQ multiplex PCR; the TCRdb copy retains only in-frame clones and omits some. V and J calls and clone size follow that table, whereas D and trimming were derived from the DNA. The data contain some 140,000 clones, 79% of them singletons. Sequencing used PBMCs. The TCR comes from a man between 40 and 49 years old in good health and CMV-seropositive. The V gene is TRBV2, the J gene TRBJ1-1; 7 positions agree with TRBD1. CDR3 DNA: TGTGCCAGCATTCCTGACAGGGCGGGGACTGAAGCTTTCTTT. Amino acid sequence: CASIPDRAGTEAFF.